Listed below are T cell receptor beta chains from one sample, sequenced in a study of blood T cell repertoires in COVID-19. Using immunoSEQ multiplex PCR, the repertoire was profiled, and TCRdb retains in-frame clones only, with some absent. The sample lists roughly 94,000 clones, 70% to 85% occurring once. Sequenced sample: peripheral blood. The receptors stem from a man aged 55 to 69 with acute or convalescent COVID-19. Both conserved end residues are part of each CDR3. The D gene is left open where the match is weak. Expanded clones are given a class, and other clones once, few, many or no size at all.

V,size,D,J,DNA,CDR3
TRBV4-2,once,TRBD1,TRBJ1-2,TGTGCCAGCAGCCAAGGACAGGGGGGCCCCTACTATGGCTACACCTTC,CASSQGQGGPYYGYTF
TRBV5-1,NA,NA,TRBJ1-4,TGCGCCAGCAGCACCGGACAGACTAATGAAAAACTGTTTTTT,CASSTGQTNEKLFF
TRBV7-9,NA,NA,TRBJ1-2,TGTGCCAGCAGCTTTTCTGGGCCCCAAGACTATGGCTACACCTTC,CASSFSGPQDYGYTF
TRBV6-5,NA,TRBD2,TRBJ2-1,TGTGCCAGCAGTTCTAGCGGGGGGAGCAATGAGCAGTTCTTC,CASSSSGGSNEQFF
TRBV18,NA,TRBD2,TRBJ2-1,TGTGCCAGCTCACCCCCGGGACTAGCGTCAACTGAGCAGTTCTTC,CASSPPGLASTEQFF
TRBV5-1,NA,TRBD1,TRBJ2-5,TGCGCCAGCAGCTTGCAGCCCAAGCGAAGCGGACAGGGGGCACGAGAGACCCAGTACTTC,CASSLQPKRSGQGARETQYF
TRBV11-2,NA,TRBD1,TRBJ1-1,TGTGCCAGCGGACAGGGGGGCACTGAAGCTTTCTTT,CASGQGGTEAFF
TRBV3-1/TRBV3-2,NA,TRBD2,TRBJ2-2,TGTGCCAGCAGCCATCGGGGGGGTCCCGGCGGGGAGCTGTTTTTT,CASSHRGGPGGELFF
TRBV19,NA,TRBD2,TRBJ2-3,TGTGCCAGTAGTATAGATAGCGGGGGCACAGATACGCAGTATTTT,CASSIDSGGTDTQYF
TRBV9,NA,NA,TRBJ1-4,TGTGCCAGCACCCCGACAGATACTAATGAAAAACTGTTTTTT,CASTPTDTNEKLFF
TRBV19,NA,TRBD1,TRBJ1-5,TGTGCCAGTAGTATGGGACAGGGGTATCAGCCCCAGCATTTT,CASSMGQGYQPQHF
TRBV6-4,NA,TRBD1,TRBJ1-2,TGTGCCAGCAGTGACTCGGGACAGGGGGCAAACTATGGCTACACCTTC,CASSDSGQGANYGYTF
TRBV2,once,TRBD1,TRBJ2-1,TGTGCCAGCCAAGGACAGGGGGCTGGTGAGCAGTTCTTC,CASQGQGAGEQFF
TRBV5-1,NA,TRBD2,TRBJ2-3,TGCGCCAGCAGCTTGGAACTAGCGGGGGGGCAGAGCACAGATACGCAGTATTTT,CASSLELAGGQSTDTQYF
TRBV4-1,NA,NA,TRBJ2-7,TGCGCCAGCAGCCAAGGGGGGTTCGGACAGAACTACGAGCAGTACTTC,CASSQGGFGQNYEQYF
TRBV5-1,few,TRBD1,TRBJ2-2,TGCGCCAGCAGCCATGGGACAGGGGCGAACACCGGGGAGCTGTTTTTT,CASSHGTGANTGELFF
TRBV9,NA,TRBD1,TRBJ1-1,TGTGCCAGCAGCGCCGCGACAGGGCGGACTGAAGCTTTCTTT,CASSAATGRTEAFF
TRBV6-1,NA,NA,TRBJ1-1,TGTGCCAGCAGTGACCTCGACAGGTCCCTGGGAGCTTTCTTT,CASSDLDRSLGAFF
TRBV5-1,once,TRBD1,TRBJ2-2,TGCGCCAGCTCGGTCGGGGACAGGGGTCGACCCGGGGAGCTGTTTTTT,CASSVGDRGRPGELFF
TRBV7-6,NA,TRBD1,TRBJ2-2,TGTGCCAGCAGCTTGGAGGGACAGGGAGGGACCGGGGAGCTGTTTTTT,CASSLEGQGGTGELFF
TRBV11-2,NA,NA,TRBJ1-5,TGTGCCAGCAGCTCCCCGAATCAGCCCCAGCATTTT,CASSSPNQPQHF
TRBV7-9,NA,TRBD2,TRBJ2-2,TGTGCCAGCAGCTTAGGATGGCGGGGGAGCACCGGGGAGCTGTTTTTT,CASSLGWRGSTGELFF
TRBV5-4,NA,NA,TRBJ2-6,TGTGCCAGCAGCTTGGGTGGCAGGATGGGCTCTGGGGCCAACGTCCTGACTTTC,CASSLGGRMGSGANVLTF
TRBV7-9,NA,NA,TRBJ1-2,TGTGCCAGCACCCAGGACGAGAGGGCGCGGGGCTACACCTTC,CASTQDERARGYTF
TRBV7-7,NA,NA,TRBJ2-5,TGTGCCAGCAGCTTCGAGGTTGGGGCATGGGAGACCCAGTACTTC,CASSFEVGAWETQYF
TRBV6-5,NA,TRBD1,TRBJ2-1,TGTGCCAGCACCTACCGGGACAGGCGTTACAATGAGCAGTTCTTC,CASTYRDRRYNEQFF
TRBV19,NA,NA,TRBJ2-2,TGTGCCAGTAGTATAGACGGACAGTTGATCGGGGAGCTGTTTTTT,CASSIDGQLIGELFF
TRBV23-1,NA,TRBD1,TRBJ1-1,TGCGCCAGCAGCCCAACCCGGGACAGGGTGAGGGGTAGGACTGAAGCTTTCTTT,CASSPTRDRVRGRTEAFF
TRBV5-6,NA,TRBD1,TRBJ1-1,TGTGCCAGCAGCATCTTACAGGGGACCATGAACACTGAAGCTTTCTTT,CASSILQGTMNTEAFF
TRBV18,NA,NA,TRBJ1-2,TGTGCCAGCTCACCATTGTTGGGGGCGCAGGATGGCTACACCTTC,CASSPLLGAQDGYTF
TRBV4-1,once,TRBD1,TRBJ2-6,TGCGCCAGCGCCGGGGGACAGGGAACCTCTGGGGCCAACGTCCTGACTTTC,CASAGGQGTSGANVLTF
TRBV28,NA,NA,TRBJ1-5,TGTGCCAGCACCCTATCAGTGGCAGGGTACCAGCCCCAGCATTTT,CASTLSVAGYQPQHF
TRBV6-2/TRBV6-3,NA,TRBD2,TRBJ2-3,TGTGCCAGCAGTTACGGCGGGGGGGGGACAGATACGCAGTATTTT,CASSYGGGGTDTQYF
TRBV2,NA,NA,TRBJ1-5,TGTGCCAGCAGTGAACAGGGGCTTAGCAATCAGCCCCAGCATTTT,CASSEQGLSNQPQHF
TRBV6-5,many,NA,TRBJ1-2,TGTGCCAGCAGTCGAAACAGGGATGGCTACACCTTC,CASSRNRDGYTF
TRBV7-6,NA,NA,TRBJ2-5,TGTGCCAGCAGCTTGCCACAGGGGGGGATTCAAGAGACCCAGTACTTC,CASSLPQGGIQETQYF
TRBV10-3,NA,NA,TRBJ2-5,TGTGCCATCAGTGACGGTGACAGGACCTTCCAAGAGACCCAGTACTTC,CAISDGDRTFQETQYF
TRBV20-1,NA,TRBD2,TRBJ2-3,TGCAGTGCTAGTAGCCCGGGACTAGCGGGGGACACAGATACGCAGTATTTT,CSASSPGLAGDTDTQYF
TRBV28,NA,NA,TRBJ2-2,TGTGCCAGCAGTTTACGGACTGGATTTAACACCGGGGAGCTGTTTTTT,CASSLRTGFNTGELFF
TRBV29-1,NA,NA,TRBJ2-3,TGCAGCGTTGAAACCCAGAGCACAGATACGCAGTATTTT,CSVETQSTDTQYF
TRBV29-1,NA,TRBD1,TRBJ1-1,TGCAGCGTTGGCCGACGGGACAGCATGAACACTGAAGCTTTCTTT,CSVGRRDSMNTEAFF
TRBV3-1/TRBV3-2,once,NA,TRBJ1-6,TGTGCCAGCAGCCAGACAGGCTCGCGTAATTCACCCCTCCACTTT,CASSQTGSRNSPLHF
TRBV7-9,once,TRBD1,TRBJ1-6,TGTGCCAGCAGCTCAGAGGCGACAGGGTTCCATTCACCCCTCCACTTT,CASSSEATGFHSPLHF
TRBV2,few,TRBD1,TRBJ2-2,TGTGCCAGCAGTGGGACAGGGAACACCGGGGAGCTGTTTTTT,CASSGTGNTGELFF
TRBV5-1,NA,TRBD1,TRBJ2-2,TGCGCCAGCAGCTTGATCCAATTCGGACAGGGGATTAGGTCCGGGGAGCTGTTTTTT,CASSLIQFGQGIRSGELFF
TRBV19,NA,TRBD1,TRBJ1-2,TGTGCCAGTAGTTCAGCCTCAGGGGGAAACTATGGCTACACCTTC,CASSSASGGNYGYTF
TRBV11-3,NA,NA,TRBJ2-1,TGTGCCAGCAGCCCCGGGAGCTCCTACAATGAGCAGTTCTTC,CASSPGSSYNEQFF
TRBV19,NA,TRBD2,TRBJ2-5,TGTGCCAGTAGTAAGCAGGGAGGGTTCTGGGAGACCCAGTACTTC,CASSKQGGFWETQYF
TRBV12-3/TRBV12-4,NA,NA,TRBJ1-6,TGTGCCAGCAGTCCCAATGCGTTCTCACCCCTCCACTTT,CASSPNAFSPLHF
TRBV5-6,NA,NA,TRBJ2-3,TGTGCCAGCAGCTTGGGGCACCTTACGCAGTATTTT,CASSLGHLTQYF
TRBV28,NA,NA,TRBJ2-3,TGTGCCAGCAGTTTATCGTCCGATACGCAGTATTTT,CASSLSSDTQYF
TRBV4-3,NA,TRBD1,TRBJ2-3,TGCGCCAGCAGCTACCGACAGGGGCCCGCAGATACGCAGTATTTT,CASSYRQGPADTQYF
TRBV3-1/TRBV3-2,once,NA,TRBJ1-2,TGTGCCAGCAGCCAAGGAGTCTATGGCTACACCTTC,CASSQGVYGYTF
TRBV13,NA,TRBD2,TRBJ2-1,TGTGCCAGCAGCTCCCGTCGGGGCGGGGGGATGTACAATGAGCAGTTCTTC,CASSSRRGGGMYNEQFF
TRBV5-1,NA,TRBD2,TRBJ2-2,TGCGCCAGCAGCTTGGGTGGACTAGCGGCCACCGGGGAGCTGTTTTTT,CASSLGGLAATGELFF
TRBV4-2,NA,TRBD1,TRBJ1-6,TGTGCCAGCAGCCAAGAGACAGGGGTCCCTAATTCACCCCTCCACTTT,CASSQETGVPNSPLHF
TRBV7-9,once,NA,TRBJ1-1,TGTGCCAGCAGCATACAACAGGGAGCAGCTTTCTTT,CASSIQQGAAFF